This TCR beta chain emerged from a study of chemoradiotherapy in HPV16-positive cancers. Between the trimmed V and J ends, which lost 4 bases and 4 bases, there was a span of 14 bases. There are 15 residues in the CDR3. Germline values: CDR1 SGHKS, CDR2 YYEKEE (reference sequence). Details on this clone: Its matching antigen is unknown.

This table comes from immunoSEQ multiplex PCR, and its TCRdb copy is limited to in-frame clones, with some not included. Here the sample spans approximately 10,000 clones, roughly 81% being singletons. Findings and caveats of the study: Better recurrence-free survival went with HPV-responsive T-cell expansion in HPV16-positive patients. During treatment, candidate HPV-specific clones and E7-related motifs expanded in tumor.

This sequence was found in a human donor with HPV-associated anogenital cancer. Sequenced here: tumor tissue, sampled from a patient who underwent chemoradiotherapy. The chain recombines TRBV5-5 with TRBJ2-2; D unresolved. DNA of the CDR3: TGTGCCAGCAGCCCTGTCGCCTCGGGCACCGGGGAGCTGTTTTTT. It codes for CASSPVASGTGELFF.